The sample holds many counts of the clone carrying this T cell receptor (beta chain). Its antigen is currently unknown. These data come from a study of regulatory T cells in long-lasting Graves disease. CDR3-region Arm-PCR and iRepertoire HTBI primers produced the TCR beta libraries. TCRdb analysed the multiplex PCR reads with MiXCR anew, one entry per CDR3 protein. The repertoire holds fewer than 500,000 distinct CDR3 sequences, around 15% seen once, with 12% in the top ten. Time point given: newly diagnosed GD, antithyroid drugs for less than 3 months. RNA isolated from PBMCs was used to make the TCR library. Into tubes containing EDTA, about 9 milliliters of peripheral blood were drawn. V was pared by 7 bases and J by 2 bases, with 8 bases of the junction left unmatched. Per the germline V gene, CDR1 is SQVTM and CDR2 is ANQGSEA. CDR3 size: 15 residues. Study conclusions and caveats: Public clonotype sharing was higher in persistent than newly diagnosed patients.

These data also featured in a second study, about T cells in Graves' hyperthyroidism and ophthalmopathy. As reported in that work: First-round RT-PCR with HTBI primers amplified the TCR CDR3 region.

V and J are TRBV29-1 and TRBJ2-3; the match to TRBD2 covers 11 bases. The TCR originated in a man in his forties with Graves disease. This specimen consisted of peripheral blood mononuclear cells (PBMCs), obtained at new diagnosis, from a patient treated with antithyroid drugs. The CDR3 spells CSAVLAGELTDTQYF. CDR3 coding DNA: TGCAGCGCAGTACTAGCGGGAGAGCTCACAGATACGCAGTATTTT.